This record concerns one TCR beta chain sequence. Its target is unknown. The sample carries other DNA sequences with the same CDR3. Germline V gene data show CDR1 as MNHNY and CDR2 as SVGAGI (reference sequence). The CDR3 extends over 16 amino acids. With 3 bases clipped from V and 5 bases from J, the junction kept 6 bases outside the gene matches. A multiplex PCR was run with 60 Vbeta primers and 13 Jbeta primers. Method: immunoSEQ multiplex PCR; TCRdb's copy keeps in-frame clones and lacks some. Of roughly 140,000 clones in the sample, roughly three quarters are singletons; the top ten hold around 1.9%. This record belongs to a study of cytomegalovirus exposure and HLA in healthy donors. General study findings and limits: In a later analysis, HLA-associated TCR beta chains were more clonally expanded than equally common others. It was 150 to 200 TCR beta chains that were listed as cytomegalovirus-associated.

The rearrangement uses TRBV6-6 and TRBJ2-1, with 11 bases that match TRBD2. Sequenced material: PBMCs. This clonotype was sampled from a woman in her forties in good health and CMV-seronegative. The CDR3 coding sequence is TGTGCCAGCAGTTATCCCCTAGCGGGAGGAAACAATGAGCAGTTCTTC. It encodes CASSYPLAGGNNEQFF.